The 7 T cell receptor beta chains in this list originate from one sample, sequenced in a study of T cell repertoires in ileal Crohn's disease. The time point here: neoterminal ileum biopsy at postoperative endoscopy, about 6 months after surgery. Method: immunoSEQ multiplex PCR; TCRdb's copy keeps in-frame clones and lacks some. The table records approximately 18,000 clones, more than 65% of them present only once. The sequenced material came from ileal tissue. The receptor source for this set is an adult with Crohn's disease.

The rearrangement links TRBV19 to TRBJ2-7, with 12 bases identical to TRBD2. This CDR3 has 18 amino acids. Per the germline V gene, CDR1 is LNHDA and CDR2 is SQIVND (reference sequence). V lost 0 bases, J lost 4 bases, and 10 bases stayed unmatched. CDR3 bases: TGTGCCAGTAGTATAGAATCGACTAGCGGGAGCGGACAGTACGAGCAGTACTTC. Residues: CASSIESTSGSGQYEQYF.

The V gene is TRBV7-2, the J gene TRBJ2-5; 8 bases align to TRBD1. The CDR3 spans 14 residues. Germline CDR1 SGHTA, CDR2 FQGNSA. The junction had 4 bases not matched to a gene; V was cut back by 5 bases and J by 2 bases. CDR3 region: CASSIDRGQETQYF. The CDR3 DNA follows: TGTGCCAGCAGCATTGACAGGGGACAAGAGACCCAGTACTTC.

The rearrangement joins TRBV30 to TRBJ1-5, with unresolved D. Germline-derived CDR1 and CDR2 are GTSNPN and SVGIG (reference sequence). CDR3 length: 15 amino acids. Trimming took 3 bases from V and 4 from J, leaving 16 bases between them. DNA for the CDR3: TGTGCCTGGAGCGCTACTAAGAGAACTAATCAGCCCCAGCATTTT. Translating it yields CAWSATKRTNQPQHF. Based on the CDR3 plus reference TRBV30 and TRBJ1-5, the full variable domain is SQTIHQWPATLVQPVGSPLSLECTVEGTSNPNLYWYRQAAGRGLQLLFYSVGIGQISSEVPQNLSASRPQDRQFILSSKKLLLSDSGFYLCAWSATKRTNQPQHFGDGTRLSIL.

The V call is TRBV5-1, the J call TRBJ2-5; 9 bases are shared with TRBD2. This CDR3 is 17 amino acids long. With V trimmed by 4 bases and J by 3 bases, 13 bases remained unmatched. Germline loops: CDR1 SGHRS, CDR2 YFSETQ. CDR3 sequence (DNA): TGCGCCAGCAGCGCATTTAGGGGAGGACTAGCGAAAGAGACCCAGTACTTC. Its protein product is CASSAFRGGLAKETQYF.

The DNA of the CDR3 is TGTGCCAGCAGCCGACAGGGGGGTCCAAGCGAGCAGTACTTC. Its translation is CASSRQGGPSEQYF. J is TRBJ2-7 and V is TRBV7-9; 9 bases fit TRBD1. From germline, CDR1 is SEHNR and CDR2 FQNEAQ (reference sequence). The CDR3 contains 14 residues. With V trimmed by 5 bases and J by 6 bases, 8 bases remained unmatched.

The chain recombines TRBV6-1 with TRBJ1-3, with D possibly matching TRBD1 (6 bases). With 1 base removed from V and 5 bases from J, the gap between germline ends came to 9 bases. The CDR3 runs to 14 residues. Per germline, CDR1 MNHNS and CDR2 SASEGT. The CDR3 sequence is CASSEGGGRNTIYF. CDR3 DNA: TGTGCCAGCAGTGAAGGAGGGGGAAGAAACACCATATATTTT.

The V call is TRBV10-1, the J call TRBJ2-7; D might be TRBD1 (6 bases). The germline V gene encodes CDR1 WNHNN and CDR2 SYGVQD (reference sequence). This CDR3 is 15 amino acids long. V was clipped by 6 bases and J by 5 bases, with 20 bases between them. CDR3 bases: TGCGCCAGCAGGAGTGCACCAGGGGCCGGAGACGAGCAGTACTTC. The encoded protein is CASRSAPGAGDEQYF.